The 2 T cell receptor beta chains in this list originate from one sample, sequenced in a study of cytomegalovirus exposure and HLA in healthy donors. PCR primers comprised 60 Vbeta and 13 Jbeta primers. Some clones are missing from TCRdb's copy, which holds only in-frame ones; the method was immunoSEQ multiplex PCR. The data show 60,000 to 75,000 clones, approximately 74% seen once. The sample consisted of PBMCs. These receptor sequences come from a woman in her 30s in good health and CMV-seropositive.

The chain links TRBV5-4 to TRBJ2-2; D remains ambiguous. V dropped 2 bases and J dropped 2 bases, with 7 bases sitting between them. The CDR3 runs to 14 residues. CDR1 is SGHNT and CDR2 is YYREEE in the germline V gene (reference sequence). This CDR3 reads CASSFTPNTGELFF. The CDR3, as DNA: TGTGCCAGCAGCTTCACACCCAACACCGGGGAGCTGTTTTTT.

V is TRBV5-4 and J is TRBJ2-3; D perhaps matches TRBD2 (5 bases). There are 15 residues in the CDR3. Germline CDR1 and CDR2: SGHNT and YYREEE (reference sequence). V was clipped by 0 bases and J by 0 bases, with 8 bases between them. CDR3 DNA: TGTGCCAGCAGCTTGGCGCTAGCCAGCACAGATACGCAGTATTTT. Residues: CASSLALASTDTQYF.